The T cell receptor (beta chain) under discussion was sequenced for a study of technical replicates of blood from several donors (dated by TCRdb to 2017 to 2019). From the cysteine up to the phenylalanine, the CDR3 has a length of 17 residues. The DNA shown is the 51-base CDR3, in frame from base 1. The germline V gene provides CDR1 MNHNS and CDR2 SASEGT. Ends trimmed: V by 4 bases, J by 7 bases; bases unmatched to a gene: 12. Library construction relied on the immunoSEQ multiplex PCR assay. Here the immuneACCESS table is served through TCRdb, limited to in-frame sequences with V and J called. Missing clones are a known gap in these copies; in checked studies unresolved V genes cover under half, and the rest lacks a known reason. The sample profile shows fewer than 110,000 clones; 96% of them were found once. The leading ten clones occupy 0.2% to 0.25% of the sample. About this clone itself: Its specific antigen is unknown. The input lacks base qualities; no much larger clone sits a single base away.

The chain joins TRBV6-1 to TRBJ2-2, and 10 junctional nucleotides match TRBD2. The sequence was obtained from a human donor in good health. The specimen sequenced was T cells isolated from PBMCs. The nucleotide sequence reads as follows: TGTGCCAGCAGTGTGGGTCAGCGGGAGGGCCATGGCGGGGAGCTGTTTTTT. It translates to CASSVGQREGHGGELFF.